The 27 T cell receptor beta chains given below trace back to one sample, sequenced in a study of T cell responses to AZD1222 COVID-19 vaccine. Sequencing used immunoSEQ multiplex PCR; TCRdb keeps in-frame clones, though not all of them. The table includes more than 100,000 clones, around 82% detected once. Sequenced material: peripheral blood, taken on day 0 of AZD1222 vaccination. The receptor source for this set is an adult in good health.

The gene calls are TRBV6-2 or TRBV6-3 and TRBJ1-2; D unclear. V was trimmed by 5 bases and J by 3 bases, leaving 1 base between them. The germline V gene encodes CDR1 MNHEY and CDR2 SVGEGT. The CDR3 loop spans 10 amino acids. CDR3 nucleotide sequence: TGTGCCAGCAGTGACTATGGCTACACCTTC. This gives the protein CASSDYGYTF.

The sample holds a few counts of this clone. This chain joins TRBV7-9 and TRBJ1-4; no clear D gene. Per the germline V gene, CDR1 is SEHNR and CDR2 is FQNEAQ (reference sequence). V was cut by 5 bases and J by 3 bases, with 16 bases left in between. There are 16 residues in the CDR3. This chain's CDR3 is CASSANSRYSNEKLFF. CDR3 DNA: TGTGCCAGCAGCGCGAACTCGAGGTACTCTAATGAAAAACTGTTTTTT.

The chain is built from TRBV27 and TRBJ2-7, with D unresolved. V was cut by 6 bases and J by 2 bases, with 23 bases left in between. Germline CDR1 MNHEY, CDR2 SMNVEV (reference sequence). This CDR3 contains 17 residues. The CDR3 DNA sequence: TGTGCCAGCAGGTCGCGCCCCCCGTCAGCCCTAGCCTACGAGCAGTACTTC. Amino acid sequence: CASRSRPPSALAYEQYF.

The J gene is TRBJ2-7, the V gene TRBV4-1; TRBD1 or TRBD2 may be the D gene (5 bases each). Germline V gene data show CDR1 as MGHRA and CDR2 as YSYEKL. The CDR3 is 16 residues long. The V end lost 3 bases, the J end lost 4 bases, and 19 bases lay between the germline ends. DNA for the CDR3: TGCGCCAGCAGCCAGACCCGGGGACGGACCCTGTACGAGCAGTACTTC. This translates into CASSQTRGRTLYEQYF.

The chain uses TRBV27 and TRBJ2-4, with D uncertain. This CDR3 is built from 16 residues. V lost 7 bases and J 5 bases, leaving 21 bases between the germline ends. Germline CDR1 reads MNHEY; CDR2 reads SMNVEV (reference sequence). This CDR3 reads CASTPKWHSRENIQYF. The CDR3 DNA reads TGTGCCAGCACTCCGAAGTGGCACAGTCGGGAAAACATTCAGTACTTC.

V and J are TRBV20-1 and TRBJ1-2; no clear D gene. V lost 3 bases and J lost 2, with 7 bases in between. Germline lookup yields CDR1 DFQATT and CDR2 SNEGSKA (reference sequence). CDR3 length: 12 amino acids. The CDR3 nucleotides are TGCAGTGCTAGTGGGCACAACTATGGCTACACCTTC. It is translated as CSASGHNYGYTF.

The J gene is TRBJ2-1, the V gene TRBV2; no reliable D call. The germline CDR1 and CDR2 sequences are SNHLY and FYNNEI. Trimming cost V 4 bases and J 8 bases, with 12 bases left between them. The CDR3 length is 13 residues. The CDR3 here is CASSVYGFDEQFF. The CDR3 DNA reads TGTGCCAGCAGTGTATATGGATTCGATGAGCAGTTCTTC.

The rearrangement links TRBV28 to TRBJ2-5; TRBD1 agrees at 8 bases. Losses at the gene ends were 7 bases for V and 9 bases for J; bases not matched to a gene: 16. Germline CDR1 reads MDHEN; CDR2 reads SYDVKM. This CDR3 region has 15 residues. Here the CDR3 DNA reads TGTGCCAGCACCCCGGGACAGGCGATAACGGTGGCCCAGTACTTC. It specifies CASTPGQAITVAQYF.

The genes are TRBV2 and TRBJ1-5, with D perhaps TRBD1 (6 bases). Trimming cost V 6 bases and J 1 base, with 13 bases left between them. The germline V gene has CDR1 SNHLY and CDR2 FYNNEI. This CDR3 comprises 15 residues. The CDR3 nucleotides read TGTGCCAGCAGGAGGGGGACACAGAGCAATCAGCCCCAGCATTTT. Translation: CASRRGTQSNQPQHF.

The rearrangement joins TRBV3-1 (or the pseudogene TRBV3-2) to TRBJ1-6; TRBD1 is a possible D gene (5 bases). Deletions cut 3 bases from V and 0 bases from J, with 18 bases between. The germline V gene encodes CDR1 LGHDT and CDR2 YNNKEL (reference sequence). The CDR3 extends over 19 amino acids. CDR3 amino acids: CASSHGKGTESSYNSPLHF. CDR3 bases: TGTGCCAGCAGCCACGGGAAAGGGACGGAGAGCTCCTATAATTCACCCCTCCACTTT.

V gene TRBV27 combines with J gene TRBJ2-2; 7 bases fit TRBD1. J gave up 4 bases and V 3 bases, and 5 bases lay outside the gene matches. The CDR3 is 15 residues long. Germline values: CDR1 MNHEY, CDR2 SMNVEV (reference sequence). In DNA, the CDR3 is TGTGCCAGCAGTTTCGGACAGGTCAGCACCGGGGAGCTGTTTTTT. Translated, it gives CASSFGQVSTGELFF.

The chain couples TRBV7-9 to TRBJ2-7; D ambiguous. CDR1 and CDR2 from the germline V gene are SEHNR and FQNEAQ (reference sequence). Trimming took 5 bases from V and 3 from J, leaving 11 bases between them. The CDR3 has 13 residues. The CDR3 region is CASSPLDLYEQYF. DNA of the CDR3: TGTGCCAGCAGCCCCCTGGACCTCTACGAGCAGTACTTC.

The CDR3 sequence: CASSPRLLEYVYGYTF. The DNA for the CDR3 is TGTGCCAGCAGCCCACGACTCCTTGAATACGTTTATGGCTACACCTTC. This chain joins TRBV5-5 and TRBJ1-2; D not certain. The germline V and J ends were trimmed by 4 bases and 5 bases, with 21 bases remaining between them. The CDR3 extends over 16 amino acids. Germline V gene data show CDR1 as SGHKS and CDR2 as YYEKEE (reference sequence).

The CDR3 DNA is TGTGCCAGCAGTTACTCGACTGAGACCCAGTACTTC. Its translation is CASSYSTETQYF. The chain combines TRBV6-6 with TRBJ2-5; D is ambiguous. Germline V lookup: CDR1 MNHNY, CDR2 SVGAGI (reference sequence). The CDR3 consists of 12 residues. Trimming left V 0 bases short and J 5 bases short, with 4 bases between.

The rearrangement uses TRBV6-2 or TRBV6-3 and TRBJ2-5; TRBD2 agrees at 8 bases. The CDR3 extends over 16 amino acids. V shed 8 bases and J 1 base; nucleotides not matched to a gene: 12. Germline loops: CDR1 MNHEY, CDR2 SVGEGT. The CDR3 reads CASGLGAAGGQETQYF. In DNA form, the CDR3 reads TGTGCCAGCGGCCTAGGAGCGGCGGGGGGCCAAGAGACCCAGTACTTC.

The rearrangement uses TRBV6-5 and TRBJ2-3, with D tentatively TRBD2 (6 bases). V lost 0 bases and J 5 bases, leaving 15 bases between the germline ends. Per the germline V gene, CDR1 is MNHEY and CDR2 is SVGAGI. This CDR3 spans 16 amino acids. In DNA form, the CDR3 reads TGTGCCAGCAGTTACTCAAGGCTAGCGTCTAGAGATACGCAGTATTTT. This translates into CASSYSRLASRDTQYF.

The genes are TRBV7-9 and TRBJ2-6; D tentatively fits TRBD1 or TRBD2 (5 bases each). From germline, CDR1 is SEHNR and CDR2 FQNEAQ (reference sequence). V shed 5 bases and J shed 4 bases, with 21 bases lying between them. The CDR3 loop spans 18 amino acids. The CDR3 sequence: CASSHNKGWGYGANVLTF. The DNA of the CDR3 is TGTGCCAGCAGCCACAACAAGGGTTGGGGGTACGGGGCCAACGTCCTGACTTTC.

V usage is TRBV30 and J usage is TRBJ2-7, with TRBD1 matching over 9 bases. Per the germline V gene, CDR1 is GTSNPN and CDR2 is SVGIG (reference sequence). This CDR3 comprises 13 residues. Trimming removed 2 bases from V and 4 bases from J; junction bases left unmatched: 3. CDR3 coding DNA: TGTGCCTGGAGTCCCGACAGGGGGTACGAGCAGTACTTC. This translates into CAWSPDRGYEQYF.

The V call is TRBV9, the J call TRBJ2-1; TRBD2 agrees at 8 bases. V lost 3 bases to trimming and J lost 6 bases; unmatched junction nucleotides: 8. CDR3 length: 15 residues. Per the germline V gene, CDR1 is SGDLS and CDR2 is YYNGEE. The CDR3 DNA sequence: TGTGCCAGCAGCGAGGGACTAGTTATGGGCAATGAGCAGTTCTTC. As protein: CASSEGLVMGNEQFF.

As DNA, the CDR3 is TGCAGTCTTTCAGGGGGTGGCGAGCAGTACTTC. Protein: CSLSGGGEQYF. This chain joins TRBV20-1 and TRBJ2-7, with 7 positions matching TRBD1. This CDR3 has 11 residues. Trimming took 8 bases from V and 6 from J; bases not matched to a gene: 7. Germline V gives CDR1 DFQATT, CDR2 SNEGSKA (reference sequence).

The chain employs TRBV3-1 (or the pseudogene TRBV3-2) and TRBJ2-5, with unresolved D. Germline V gene sequence: CDR1 LGHDT, CDR2 YNNKEL (reference sequence). The V end lost 3 bases, the J end lost 2 bases, and 7 bases lay between the germline ends. CDR3 length: 13 residues. The CDR3: CASSHRTQETQYF. The CDR3 DNA reads TGTGCCAGCAGCCACAGAACTCAAGAGACCCAGTACTTC.

V is TRBV7-6 and J is TRBJ2-7, with unresolved D. Germline V CDR1 and CDR2: SGHVS, FNYEAQ. V gave up 1 base and J gave up 3 bases, with 7 bases separating them. The CDR3 is 13 amino acids. CDR3 sequence reads: CASSLDGIYEQYF. CDR3 nucleotides: TGTGCCAGCAGCTTAGATGGGATCTACGAGCAGTACTTC.

Regarding this clone: Other DNA variants within this sample encode the same CDR3. The chain recombines TRBV2 with TRBJ1-4; D uncertain. The ends were cut back, 6 bases at V and 4 bases at J, with 9 bases in the middle. From germline, CDR1 is SNHLY and CDR2 FYNNEI. CDR3 size: 13 residues. DNA for the CDR3: TGTGCCAGCAGCCGGGATCATAATGAAAAACTGTTTTTT. Translating it yields CASSRDHNEKLFF.

The chain couples TRBV7-9 to TRBJ2-7, with 10 bases matching TRBD1. The CDR3 is 16 residues long. V shed 0 bases, J shed 6 bases, and the junction held 8 bases outside the gene matches. Germline V lookup: CDR1 SEHNR, CDR2 FQNEAQ (reference sequence). Here the CDR3 reads CASSLAPDRGFGEQYF. CDR3 nucleotides: TGTGCCAGCAGCTTAGCGCCGGACAGGGGGTTCGGCGAGCAGTACTTC.

V gene TRBV28 combines with J gene TRBJ1-1; D is undetermined. In germline, CDR1 is MDHEN, CDR2 SYDVKM. The V and J ends lost 5 bases and 2 bases respectively, with 6 bases between them. The CDR3 is 12 residues long. In nucleotides, the CDR3 is TGTGCCAGCAGTGAGTCAAACACTGAAGCTTTCTTT. This translates into CASSESNTEAFF. The full variable domain, in which reference TRBV28 and TRBJ1-1 provide the parts outside the CDR3, is DVKVTQSSRYLVKRTGEKVFLECVQDMDHENMFWYRQDPGLGLRLIYFSYDVKMKEKGDIPEGYSVSREKKERFSLILESASTNQTSMYLCASSESNTEAFFGQGTRLTVV.

The chain combines TRBV6-5 with TRBJ2-7, with 9 bases lining up with TRBD1. The CDR3 contains 13 residues. Germline lookup yields CDR1 MNHEY and CDR2 SVGAGI. With 7 bases clipped from V and 6 bases from J, the junction kept 7 bases outside the gene matches. Written as DNA, the CDR3 is TGTGCCAGCACCGGGACAGGGTTGCGCGAGCAGTACTTC. This encodes CASTGTGLREQYF.

DNA of the CDR3: TGCGCCAGCAGCCAAGATGGGTCGACTGGGGCCAACGTCCTGACTTTC. It translates to CASSQDGSTGANVLTF. The chain couples TRBV4-3 to TRBJ2-6; D gene ambiguous. Per germline, CDR1 LGHNA and CDR2 YSLEER. The CDR3 consists of 16 residues. Trimming took 0 bases from V and 2 from J, leaving 8 bases between them.